The clone carrying this TCR beta chain came up a few times. Its antigen is unknown. The data were taken from a study of response to subunit inactivated influenza vaccine. The CDR3 length is 16 residues. The V and J ends lost 5 bases and 4 bases, in that order; junction bases with no gene match: 7. TCRdb ran MiXCR on the RT-PCR reads and lists one entry per CDR3 protein. The table has 650,000 to 800,000 distinct CDR3 sequences, over 11% seen once. Study-wide findings and caveats: Authors suggested that a seasonal influenza vaccination recruits few new T cells each time.

The clonotype originates from a man in his fifties who received an inactivated influenza vaccine. The chain is built from TRBV12-3 or TRBV12-4 and TRBJ2-2; 10 bases map to TRBD1. Sequencing was performed on PBMCs from blood, taken around 15 days before vaccination. CDR3 amino acids: CASSPDRGLGTGELFF. As DNA, the CDR3 is TGTGCCAGCAGTCCTGACAGGGGGCTTGGCACCGGGGAGCTGTTTTTT.